These 27 T cell receptor beta chains originate from one sample sequenced in a study of blood T cell repertoires in COVID-19. TCRdb's copy holds only in-frame clones and misses some; the assay was immunoSEQ multiplex PCR. This sample carries roughly 350,000 clones, more than 70% of them seen once, and the ten largest clones take roughly a tenth. Source material: peripheral blood. The origin of the receptors is a woman in her 30s with COVID-19, enrolled during active disease.

The V call is TRBV19, the J call TRBJ2-6; 8 positions match TRBD2. This CDR3 region has 16 residues. The ends lost 6 bases at V and 1 base at J; junction bases unmatched: 5. The germline V gene has CDR1 LNHDA and CDR2 SQIVND (reference sequence). The CDR3 spells CASRASGRSGANVLTF. The CDR3 coding sequence is TGTGCCAGTAGAGCGAGCGGGAGATCTGGGGCCAACGTCCTGACTTTC.

The chain is built from TRBV6-5 and TRBJ2-7, with TRBD2 matching over 7 bases. This CDR3 spans 12 amino acids. Germline CDR1 and CDR2: MNHEY and SVGAGI. V shed 5 bases, J shed 11 bases, and the junction held 9 bases outside the gene matches. The CDR3 reads CASSRGRGDEYF. CDR3 nucleotide sequence: TGTGCCAGCAGTCGAGGACGGGGGGACGAGTACTTC.

This chain links TRBV5-6 with TRBJ2-7; D is possibly TRBD1 (6 bases). Germline-derived CDR1 and CDR2 are SGHDT and YYEEEE. CDR3 length equals 14 residues. V lost 5 bases to trimming and J lost 2 bases, with 14 bases between them. The DNA for the CDR3 is TGTGCCAGCAGTTCCGGGACAACAACCTACGAGCAGTACTTC. Translation gives CASSSGTTTYEQYF. Looking up the rest from reference TRBV5-6 and TRBJ2-7 gives the full variable domain: DAGVTQSPTHLIKTRGQQVTLRCSPKSGHDTVSWYQQALGQGPQFIFQYYEEEERQRGNFPDRFSGHQFPNYSSELNVNALLLGDSALYLCASSSGTTTYEQYFGPGTRLTVT.

The genes are TRBV10-3 and TRBJ2-7, with 11 bases matching TRBD1. CDR1 ENHRY and CDR2 SYGVKD come from the germline V gene. V lost 6 bases and J lost 3; bases outside the gene matches: 4. This CDR3 spans 14 amino acids. The CDR3 spells CAIRDGTGGYEQYF. The CDR3 DNA sequence: TGTGCCATCAGGGACGGGACAGGGGGCTACGAGCAGTACTTC.

The rearrangement joins TRBV7-2 to TRBJ2-7, with 10 bases aligning to TRBD2. CDR3 length: 15 residues. The junction had 0 bases not matched to a gene; V was cut back by 1 base and J by 0 bases. The V gene's germline CDR1 is SGHTA and CDR2 FQGNSA. The CDR3 sequence: CASSLVAGGSYEQYF. The CDR3, as DNA: TGTGCCAGCAGCTTAGTAGCGGGAGGCTCCTACGAGCAGTACTTC.

The chain is built from TRBV13 and TRBJ2-7, with 8 bases that match TRBD2. Looked up from germline, CDR1 is PRHDT and CDR2 is FYEKMQ (reference sequence). The CDR3 runs to 14 residues. J gave up 5 bases and V 5 bases, and 8 bases lay outside the gene matches. The CDR3: CASSRRAGADEQYF. The CDR3 DNA reads TGTGCCAGCAGCCGCCGAGCGGGAGCTGACGAGCAGTACTTC.

The V call is TRBV9, the J call TRBJ2-1; no firm D call. Trimming pared 4 bases from V and 5 bases from J, leaving 4 bases between. The CDR3 has 11 amino acids. CDR1 SGDLS and CDR2 YYNGEE come from the germline V gene. The chain's CDR3 is CASSLDNEQFF. The CDR3 nucleotides read TGTGCCAGCAGCCTCGACAATGAGCAGTTCTTC.

V gene TRBV6-5 combines with J gene TRBJ2-1; the D gene is possibly TRBD1 (5 bases). Trimming cost V 0 bases and J 6 bases, with 9 bases left between them. This CDR3 contains 14 residues. Germline V gives CDR1 MNHEY, CDR2 SVGAGI. The chain's CDR3 is CASSYSQGFNEQFF. The CDR3 DNA reads as TGTGCCAGCAGTTACTCTCAGGGATTCAATGAGCAGTTCTTC.

As DNA, the CDR3 is TGTGCCGCCGGGACTAGCGGATACAATGAGCAGTTCTTC. It specifies CAAGTSGYNEQFF. The chain has TRBV10-3 and TRBJ2-1; 11 positions match TRBD2. There are 13 residues in the CDR3. Germline V gives CDR1 ENHRY, CDR2 SYGVKD. Trimming cost V 11 bases and J 4 bases; bases outside gene matches: 4.

This clone was counted a single time. The genes are TRBV19 and TRBJ2-7; 8 bases line up with TRBD1. The junction had 8 bases not matched to a gene; V was cut back by 3 bases and J by 7 bases. This CDR3 contains 14 residues. Looked up from germline, CDR1 is LNHDA and CDR2 is SQIVND (reference sequence). This chain's CDR3 is CASSIDRGSGEQYF. The CDR3, as DNA: TGTGCCAGTAGTATCGACAGGGGTTCGGGAGAGCAGTACTTC.

Only a few counts were recorded for this clone. The chain is built from TRBV2 and TRBJ2-7; D may be TRBD1 (5 bases). CDR1 is SNHLY, CDR2 FYNNEI, per germline. There are 15 residues in the CDR3. V lost 7 bases and J 0 bases, leaving 16 bases between the germline ends. The CDR3 nucleotides read TGTGCCAGCATACTTATGCCAGGGCCCTCCTACGAGCAGTACTTC. Translation gives CASILMPGPSYEQYF.

The chain recombines TRBV7-9 with TRBJ2-7; 9 positions match TRBD2. Trimming cost V 2 bases and J 1 base; bases outside gene matches: 9. Germline V gene lookup returns CDR1 SEHNR and CDR2 FQNEAQ (reference sequence). The CDR3 has 17 residues. The DNA of the CDR3 is TGTGCCAGCAGCTTAACTCTCGGGACTAGCCTATCCTACGAGCAGTACTTC. Translating it yields CASSLTLGTSLSYEQYF.

The chain uses TRBV21-1 and TRBJ1-1; TRBD1 is the table's D call, not checked against the DNA. TRBV21-1 has pseudogene status. CDR3 length equals 15 residues. CDR3 sequence reads: CASSKERTPNTEAFF. The CDR3 DNA reads as TGTGCCAGCAGCAAAGAGAGGACACCGAACACTGAAGCTTTCTTT.

V gene TRBV6-5 combines with J gene TRBJ2-7; D perhaps matches TRBD2 (7 bases). Trimming took off 8 bases at V and 3 bases at J, with 17 bases between the two ends. The CDR3 consists of 14 residues. Germline-derived CDR1 and CDR2 are MNHEY and SVGAGI. The CDR3 region has the DNA TGTGCCAGCCAACTCGAGGGGGGGGGCTACGAGCAGTACTTC. Residues: CASQLEGGGYEQYF.

This clone was seen a single time. This chain uses TRBV6-5 with TRBJ2-2, with 7 bases aligning to TRBD1. The CDR3 has 15 residues. Germline V gene data show CDR1 as MNHEY and CDR2 as SVGAGI. V lost 6 bases, J lost 0 bases, and 4 bases stayed unmatched. The DNA for the CDR3 is TGTGCCAGCAGAATGGGACAGACGAACACCGGGGAGCTGTTTTTT. Protein: CASRMGQTNTGELFF.

V usage is TRBV2 and J usage is TRBJ1-6; D uncertain. This CDR3 has 14 amino acids. CDR1 and CDR2 (germline): SNHLY, FYNNEI. V lost 6 bases, J lost 10 bases, and 16 bases lay in between. CDR3 loop: CASSSGLEESPLHF. Here the CDR3 DNA reads TGTGCCAGCAGCTCCGGGCTGGAGGAATCACCCCTCCACTTT.

The V and J genes are TRBV7-9 and TRBJ1-4; tentatively, D is TRBD1 (5 bases). The CDR3 has 15 residues. V gave up 5 bases and J gave up 4 bases, with 14 bases separating them. From germline, CDR1 is SEHNR and CDR2 FQNEAQ (reference sequence). CDR3 sequence (DNA): TGTGCCAGCAGCGACGCGGCGGGGGGTAATGAAAAACTGTTTTTT. Residues: CASSDAAGGNEKLFF.

The gene calls are TRBV9 and TRBJ2-7, with 7 bases identical to TRBD1. CDR3 size: 14 residues. Germline trimming cut 4 bases from V and 7 bases from J; bases unmatched to any gene: 11. Germline CDR1 is SGDLS and CDR2 is YYNGEE. CDR3 bases: TGTGCCAGCAGCCCTGAGACGGCAGGGGGAGAGCAGTACTTC. Its protein product is CASSPETAGGEQYF.

The chain couples TRBV5-1 to TRBJ1-1; D is possibly TRBD1 (5 bases). The germline V and J ends were trimmed by 1 base and 6 bases, with 7 bases remaining between them. The CDR3 consists of 12 residues. Germline V gene data show CDR1 as SGHRS and CDR2 as YFSETQ. CDR3 sequence: CASSLIGAEAFF. CDR3 bases: TGCGCCAGCAGCTTGATAGGGGCTGAAGCTTTCTTT.

This chain uses TRBV28 with TRBJ2-7; D is uncertain. The CDR3 consists of 13 residues. Trimming stripped 5 bases from V and 3 bases from J, with 11 bases between. From germline, CDR1 is MDHEN and CDR2 SYDVKM. CDR3 protein: CASSATLIYEQYF. CDR3 DNA: TGTGCCAGCAGTGCCACTCTGATCTACGAGCAGTACTTC.

CDR3 region: CASSLSPSGANVLTF. The CDR3 nucleotides are TGTGCCAGCAGCTTATCCCCTTCTGGGGCCAACGTCCTGACTTTC. The V and J genes are TRBV7-2 and TRBJ2-6; D is unresolved. V gave up 2 bases and J gave up 1 base, with 6 bases separating them. The CDR3 runs 15 residues. Germline V CDR1 and CDR2: SGHTA, FQGNSA.

This chain connects TRBV5-5 to TRBJ2-1, with TRBD1 as a possible D gene (6 bases). The CDR3 has 17 residues. Germline CDR1 reads SGHKS; CDR2 reads YYEKEE (reference sequence). V lost 3 bases to trimming and J lost 9 bases, with 25 bases between them. The CDR3 DNA is TGTGCCAGCAGCTGGGAAGGCAGGGGAAGGCCGATGAGTGAGCAGTTCTTC. It specifies CASSWEGRGRPMSEQFF.

The V gene is TRBV6-5, the J gene TRBJ2-7, with D tentatively TRBD2 (6 bases). The CDR3 spans 15 residues. Germline CDR1 is MNHEY and CDR2 is SVGAGI. With 0 bases removed from V and 0 bases from J, the gap between germline ends came to 9 bases. CDR3 protein: CASSYSGRSSYEQYF. CDR3 in DNA: TGTGCCAGCAGTTACTCGGGGAGGAGCTCCTACGAGCAGTACTTC.

The chain is built from TRBV19 and TRBJ1-5; 8 bases are shared with TRBD1. The CDR3 sequence is 19 residues long. After removal of 1 base from V and 1 base from J, the junction contained 12 bases not matched to a gene. CDR1 LNHDA and CDR2 SQIVND come from the germline V gene (reference sequence). CDR3 nucleotides: TGTGCCAGTAGTATAGTGGCGGCGACAGGGGTCGTGAGCAATCAGCCCCAGCATTTT. The encoded protein is CASSIVAATGVVSNQPQHF.

This clone came up a few times. V and J are TRBV4-1 and TRBJ2-7; 16 nucleotides align to TRBD2. Germline CDR1 reads MGHRA; CDR2 reads YSYEKL. The CDR3 runs 19 residues. The ends lost 3 bases at V and 2 bases at J; junction bases unmatched: 10. The DNA of the CDR3 is TGCGCCAGCAGCCAGGATATTACCGGGACTAGCGGGAGGGCCTACGAGCAGTACTTC. Protein: CASSQDITGTSGRAYEQYF.

The chain employs TRBV18 and TRBJ2-2; TRBD1 matches 9 bases. Germline V gene lookup returns CDR1 KGHSH and CDR2 LQKENI. J was trimmed by 4 bases and V by 4 bases; bases with no gene match: 7. The CDR3 is 16 amino acids. This CDR3 is CASSLRGQGGTGELFF. CDR3 bases: TGTGCCAGCTCACTTCGGGGACAGGGTGGCACCGGGGAGCTGTTTTTT.

The J gene is TRBJ2-6, the V gene TRBV28; 7 nucleotides align to TRBD1. Per germline, CDR1 MDHEN and CDR2 SYDVKM. V lost 5 bases, J lost 0 bases, and 16 bases stayed unmatched. CDR3 length: 20 residues. The CDR3 loop is CASSPPHLDRVLSGANVLTF. In DNA, the CDR3 is TGTGCCAGCAGTCCCCCGCACCTAGACAGGGTGCTCTCTGGGGCCAACGTCCTGACTTTC.